These T cell receptor beta chains were read from a single sample in a study of cytotoxic CD8 clonotypes in ibrutinib-treated CLL. TCRdb's copy holds only in-frame clones and misses some; the assay was immunoSEQ multiplex PCR. The sample consists of tens of thousands of clones, roughly nine tenths of them appearing once. This sample comprised PBMCs, obtained after 12 months of ibrutinib treatment. The receptors derive from a human donor with chronic lymphocytic leukemia. CDR3s include the opening cysteine and the closing phenylalanine or tryptophan. The D gene is left open where the match is weak. Clone size is not always given. Where it is, it says once, few, many or a class for expanded clones.

j_call	v_call	clone_size	d_call	cdr3_nt	cdr3_aa
TRBJ2-3	TRBV5-4	few	.	TGTGCCAGCAGCAAACATGAGCAGTATTTT	CASSKHEQYF
TRBJ1-2	TRBV19	.	.	TGTGCCAGTAGTATAGATACTGGACGGAGCAAGGGCTACACCTTC	CASSIDTGRSKGYTF
TRBJ2-7	TRBV5-1	once	TRBD1	TGCGCCAGCAGCGCCTCACCCGGGACAGTCTACGAGCAGTACTTC	CASSASPGTVYEQYF
TRBJ2-7	TRBV19	.	TRBD2	TGTGCCAGTAGTACGGGAGGGCCGACGCGGCAGTACTTC	CASSTGGPTRQYF
TRBJ1-2	TRBV28	once	.	TGTGCCAGCAGGAAGGGGGGCCAGGCTGGCTACACCTTC	CASRKGGQAGYTF
TRBJ1-5	TRBV5-1	.	.	TGCGCCAGCAGCTCTGAGGGGACTGAGCCCCAGCATTTT	CASSSEGTEPQHF
TRBJ2-2	TRBV5-1	.	.	TGCGCCAGCAGCTGGACACTAAACACCGGGGAGCTGTTTTTT	CASSWTLNTGELFF
TRBJ1-4	TRBV6-1	.	.	TGTGCCAGCAGTGAAAATGGGGGAGGAGTGAAACTGTTTTTT	CASSENGGGVKLFF
TRBJ2-1	TRBV18	.	.	TGTGCCAGCTCACCACCGCAAGCCTACAATGAGCAGTTCTTC	CASSPPQAYNEQFF
TRBJ2-5	TRBV6-5	.	TRBD1	TGTGCCAGCAGCTCGACAGGGGGAGAGACCCAGTACTTC	CASSSTGGETQYF
TRBJ2-3	TRBV7-3	.	.	TGTGCCAGCAGGGAGGGGCTAGGAGTATCAGATACGCAGTATTTT	CASREGLGVSDTQYF
TRBJ2-4	TRBV7-2	.	TRBD2	TGTGCCAGCAGCCTTGGTACTAGCGGGATGGGAGACATTCAGTACTTC	CASSLGTSGMGDIQYF
TRBJ2-7	TRBV7-8	.	.	TGTGCCAGCAGCTTGTCCTACGAGCAGTACTTC	CASSLSYEQYF
TRBJ1-2	TRBV19	.	.	TGTGCCAGTAGTACGGGCTCGAAGGATGGCTACACCTTC	CASSTGSKDGYTF
TRBJ2-7	TRBV7-2	.	.	TGTGCCAGCAGCCCGGGCCGGGCGTACTACGAGCAGTACTTC	CASSPGRAYYEQYF
TRBJ2-5	TRBV5-1	.	.	TGCGCCAGCAGCTTGGGACCGAGAAACCAAGAGACCCAGTACTTC	CASSLGPRNQETQYF
TRBJ2-1	TRBV12-5	.	.	TGTGCTAGTGGCGGGGGGCGGGATGCTATCTACAATGAGCAGTTCTTC	CASGGGRDAIYNEQFF
TRBJ1-2	TRBV7-2	once	TRBD1	TGTGCCAGCAGCTTAGAGGACAGGGCGGGGTATGGCTACACCTTC	CASSLEDRAGYGYTF
TRBJ2-5	TRBV6-5	.	TRBD1	TGTGCCAGCAGTATTGCCGACAGGGGAGAGACCCAGTACTTC	CASSIADRGETQYF
TRBJ2-2	TRBV6-1	.	.	TGTGCCAGCAGTCCCGTACAGCCCGGGGAGCTGTTTTTT	CASSPVQPGELFF
TRBJ1-3	TRBV7-6	once	.	TGTGCCAGCAGCTTAGCTGGGACTCCGTCTGGAAACACCATATATTTT	CASSLAGTPSGNTIYF
TRBJ2-2	TRBV30	few	TRBD2	TGTGCCTGGAGGCTGACTAGCGGGTGGATCACCGGGGAGCTGTTTTTT	CAWRLTSGWITGELFF
TRBJ2-7	TRBV6-1	.	TRBD1	TGTGCCACCAGGCTATTAACAGGGGGCTTCGACGAGCAGTACTTC	CATRLLTGGFDEQYF
TRBJ1-5	TRBV19	few	TRBD1	TGTGCCAGTAGTCTAACAGGGGGCCTCAATCAGCCCCAGCATTTT	CASSLTGGLNQPQHF
TRBJ1-3	TRBV25-1	.	.	TGTGCCAGCAGTGAAACCCCCGTTCAGGCGGCGGGAAACACCATATATTTT	CASSETPVQAAGNTIYF
TRBJ2-7	TRBV11-3	.	.	TGTGCCAGCAGCTTAGTGTCGGGGGAGCAGTACTTC	CASSLVSGEQYF
TRBJ2-2	TRBV5-6	.	.	TGTGCCAGCAGCTTGTTAGGTTACACCGGGGAGCTGTTTTTT	CASSLLGYTGELFF
TRBJ2-2	TRBV14	.	.	TGTGCCAGCAGCCTTCGGGTAGGCACCGGGGAGCTGTTTTTT	CASSLRVGTGELFF
TRBJ1-1	TRBV11-1	.	.	TGTGCCAGCAGCTTAGCGGCAGGGGTCACTGAAGCTTTCTTT	CASSLAAGVTEAFF
TRBJ2-7	TRBV7-2	.	.	TGTGCCAGCAGCTTAGATGGGGAGGACCCCTACGAGCAGTACTTC	CASSLDGEDPYEQYF
TRBJ2-5	TRBV14	.	.	TGTGCCAGCAGCCAAGAACGCCCGCCTCTCTCCGAGACCCAGTACTTC	CASSQERPPLSETQYF
TRBJ1-4	TRBV4-2	.	TRBD1	TGTGCCAGCAGCCATCCCGGACAGGGATATTTTGAAAAACTGTTTTTT	CASSHPGQGYFEKLFF
TRBJ1-4	TRBV4-1	.	.	TGCGCCAGCAGCTTCCATGGGGGGGATGAAAAACTGTTTTTT	CASSFHGGDEKLFF
TRBJ1-2	TRBV6-1	.	.	TGTGCCAGCAGTGAGCGCACGGTTGGCTACACCTTC	CASSERTVGYTF
TRBJ2-2	TRBV6-5	.	.	TGTGCCAGCAGTCAGCAGGGGACCGGGGAGCTGTTTTTT	CASSQQGTGELFF
TRBJ1-1	TRBV5-1	.	.	TGCGCCAGCAGCACTGGGACAACGAACACTGAAGCTTTCTTT	CASSTGTTNTEAFF
TRBJ2-1	TRBV7-2	.	TRBD2	TGTGCCAGCAGCACCGGACTAGCGGGTGCCGACAATGAGCAGTTCTTC	CASSTGLAGADNEQFF
TRBJ1-2	TRBV6-1	.	.	TGTGCCAGCAGGACTAGTACACGGGGCTACACCTTC	CASRTSTRGYTF
TRBJ2-7	TRBV28	.	TRBD1	TGTGCCAGCAGTCCCTGGGACAGGGTTGAGCAGTACTTC	CASSPWDRVEQYF
TRBJ1-4	TRBV2	.	TRBD1	TGTGCCAGCAGTGAAGCTCGGACAGGGGCAGTAGGAAAACTGTTTTTT	CASSEARTGAVGKLFF
TRBJ1-1	TRBV7-9	.	.	TGTGCCAGCAGCTTAGCCTCCGTACGCCCAGGGACTGAAGCTTTCTTT	CASSLASVRPGTEAFF
TRBJ2-2	TRBV28	.	TRBD1	TGTGCCAGCGAGATGTTCGGCAGGGGGAGAACGAACACCGGGGAGCTGTTTTTT	CASEMFGRGRTNTGELFF